What follows describes a single T cell receptor (beta chain). What it recognizes is unknown. The entry originates in a study of T-cell memory formation after mild COVID-19. Notes on the study in general: CD4+ contracting clones lay mainly in CM and EM, CD8+ ones in EMRA. Day 37-peaking second-wave clones had unconfirmed SARS-CoV-2 specificity. Clones that contracted from day 15 to 85 had balanced CD4/CD8; later expanders were CD4+ biased.

TCRdb processed the 5' RACE reads anew with MiXCR; each CDR3 protein has one entry. The sample has hundreds of thousands of distinct CDR3 sequences; approximately 20% are singletons. The sample consisted of PBMCs or a T cell subset sorted from them (not recorded which). The clonotype was recovered from an adult woman who had mild COVID-19 (a few samples of this study predate the infection). Cell type and time point are not known.

The CDR3 DNA follows: TGCGCCAGCAGCGGCGGGACTACCGGAGCAGATACGCAGTATTTT. Protein sequence: CASSGGTTGADTQYF. This chain joins TRBV5-1 and TRBJ2-3; 7 bases agree with TRBD2. The CDR3 extends over 15 amino acids. The V gene's germline CDR1 is SGHRS and CDR2 YFSETQ. Unmatched junction bases numbered 9, after V lost 4 bases and J lost 4 bases.